These 2 T cell receptor beta chains were sequenced from one sample in a study of CD8+CD57+ T cells in acquired aplastic anemia. The patients chosen for sequencing had shown expansion of CD8+CD57+ cells (detected by flow cytometry). Using genomic DNA as the template, TCR beta VDJ and CDR3 profiling was carried out. TCRdb redid the calling of the reads with MiXCR, one entry per CDR3 protein. Of approximately 250,000 distinct CDR3 sequences in the sample, approximately 82% were seen once. Specimen: sorted CD4+, CD8+, or CD8+CD57+ T cells (not recorded which) from PBMCs. All receptors derive from a human donor with aplastic anemia.

This clonotype was counted at least ten times. The CDR3, as DNA: TGTGCCAGCAGCTTGGAGAGGGGGGATCACACAGATACGCAGTATTTT. Translated, it gives CASSLERGDHTDTQYF. The rearrangement uses TRBV5-6 and TRBJ2-3; the D call may be TRBD1 or TRBD2 (6 bases each). Trimming stripped 0 bases from V and 2 bases from J, with 13 bases between. The CDR3 length is 16 residues. The V gene's germline CDR1 is SGHDT and CDR2 YYEEEE.

The V gene is TRBV4-1, the J gene TRBJ2-7, with D possibly being TRBD1 (6 bases). Germline values: CDR1 MGHRA, CDR2 YSYEKL. The CDR3 is made up of 11 amino acids. The ends were cut back, 6 bases at V and 7 bases at J, with 10 bases in the middle. CDR3 DNA: TGCGCCAGCAGACAGGGTAGTGAGCAGTACTTC. Translating gives CASRQGSEQYF.